This T cell receptor beta chain was sequenced for a study of blood T cells in healthy people across ages (dated by TCRdb to the mid-2010s). With regard to the full study: In model experiments, template switching captured roughly one uniquely barcoded TCR beta cDNA molecule for every two T cells. To track age-related changes in TCR beta repertoire diversity, the study relied on deep sequencing normalized with unique cDNA molecular identifiers. Donors were grouped into four age groups: young (average 16 years), middle-aged (roughly 37), aged (roughly 67) and long-lived (around 82). To avoid experimental bias, donors of different ages were randomly spread across the sequencing lanes. For two donors (one aged 18 to 29 and one aged 80 or older), the study analyzed two additional independent replicas of 1 million unique cDNA reads from the same blood draw. Broader findings and caveats from the paper: A strong correlation was found between observed TCR beta diversity and the percentage of naive T cells measured by flow cytometry. The CMV infection status of donors was not known, potentially confounding age-related changes in expanded clonotypes. Total diversity estimates from one million sequenced T cells were considered lower bounds and underestimates. Since profiling was done on bulk unsorted PBMCs, naive and antigen-experienced compartments could not be conclusively compared. Observed TCR beta diversity per million T cells fell roughly linearly with age, and a significant reduction was already apparent by age roughly 40. Compared with the aged group, more naive CD4+ T cells, fewer expanded clones and increased TCR diversity were shown by the long-lived group, suggesting age selection.

Turning to this clonotype: The specificity of this receptor is unknown. No per-base quality is available; no much larger clone lies one base away.

The donors were under 40 Caucasian individuals from Russia, aged roughly 6 to 90 years, who were systemically healthy. About 9.1 milliliters of peripheral blood were collected from each donor into EDTA-treated Vacutainer tubes. PBMCs were isolated by Ficoll-Paque density-gradient centrifugation, with at least 6 million obtained per sample. Trizol reagent was used to extract total RNA from PBMCs, with at least 5.5 micrograms per sample. For every donor, flow cytometry on a PBMC aliquot measured the percentage of naive CD45RAhigh/CD27high T cells. The method was 5' RACE. Sequencing was carried out with an Illumina HiSeq 2500. A second PCR of roughly 6 to 11 cycles was run with a J-beta primer mix and a sample-barcoded 5' primer. Each TCR beta cDNA molecule received a unique molecular identifier from a template-switch 5' adaptor carrying 12 random nucleotides. Each sample yielded at least 2.5 million CDR3-containing paired-end reads. All of the RNA was converted into first-strand cDNA using the Mint cDNA synthesis kit, with a TRBC-specific oligonucleotide serving as the primer. Following uracil-DNA glycosylase treatment, all cDNA underwent a first 18-cycle PCR with the universal primers M1SS and BC2_uni_R. Turning to the authors' computational methods: For normalization, 1 million high-quality reads, each with a distinct molecular identifier, were randomly selected from each sample. Instead of being binned into consensus sequences, reads that shared molecular identifiers were thrown out. MiTCR, with a Q25 quality threshold and the strictest error-elimination algorithm, was used for CDR3 identification, clonotype clustering and error correction. A nonparametric unseen species model using Euler transformation provided a lower-bound estimate of total TCR beta diversity. TCRdb redid the processing of the public reads, applying fastp at Q25 and MiXCR, and retained in-frame beta chains. Here each entry gathers all rows of one CDR3 protein and keeps the most common genes and DNA. These V and J calls are TCRdb output, not the study's own analysis. The sample table lists 600,000 to 850,000 distinct CDR3 sequences, 43% of them with a count of one. Of the sample, under 25% falls within the top ten clones.

From the germline V gene, CDR1 is SNHLY and CDR2 is FYNNEI. The cysteine opens and the phenylalanine closes a CDR3 of 12 amino acids. Only the CDR3 part of the read is kept: 36 bases, read in frame from the first base. V is shortened by 7 bases, J by 1 base, and the region joining them spans 7 bases. The V and J genes are TRBV2 and TRBJ1-1; the D gene cannot be named for sure. The source material was blood. This sequence was found in a woman aged 55-70 years in good health. The CDR3 protein is CASKGENTEAFF. The nucleotide sequence reads TGTGCCAGCAAGGGCGAGAACACTGAAGCTTTCTTT.